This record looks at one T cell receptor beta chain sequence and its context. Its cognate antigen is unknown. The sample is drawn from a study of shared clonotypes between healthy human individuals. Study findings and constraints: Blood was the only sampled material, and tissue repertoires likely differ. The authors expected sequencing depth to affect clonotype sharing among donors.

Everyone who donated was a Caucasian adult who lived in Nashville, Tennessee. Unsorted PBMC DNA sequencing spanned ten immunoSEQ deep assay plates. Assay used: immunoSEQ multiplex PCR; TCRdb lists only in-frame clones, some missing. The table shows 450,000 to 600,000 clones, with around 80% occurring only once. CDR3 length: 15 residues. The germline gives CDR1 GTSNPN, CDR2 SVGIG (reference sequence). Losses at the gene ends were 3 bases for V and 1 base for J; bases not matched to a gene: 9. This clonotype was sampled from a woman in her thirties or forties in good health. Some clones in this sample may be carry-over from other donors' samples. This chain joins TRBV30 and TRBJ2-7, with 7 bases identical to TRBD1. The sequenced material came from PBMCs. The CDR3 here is CAWSAWTGPSYEQYF. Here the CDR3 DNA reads TGTGCCTGGAGCGCTTGGACAGGACCATCCTACGAGCAGTACTTC.